A single sample gave rise to the 13 T cell receptor beta chains below, sequenced in a study of cytomegalovirus exposure and HLA in healthy donors. This PCR relied on a set of 60 Vbeta primers and 13 Jbeta primers. Only in-frame clones appear in the TCRdb table, and some are missing; sequencing was by immunoSEQ multiplex PCR. This repertoire shows around 100,000 clones, about 77% found once; its top ten account for approximately 4.7%. Sequencing was carried out using PBMCs. These receptor sequences come from a male donor in good health and CMV-seropositive.

This chain links TRBV6-6 with TRBJ1-2; 12 bases are a match to TRBD1. The CDR3 sequence is 15 residues long. With 5 bases clipped from V and 8 bases from J, the junction kept 9 bases outside the gene matches. Looked up from germline, CDR1 is MNHNY and CDR2 is SVGAGI (reference sequence). The CDR3 bases are TGTGCCAGCAGTCCACCGGGACAGGGGGCGCAGGGCTACACCTTC. It yields the protein CASSPPGQGAQGYTF.

The chain has TRBV5-1 and TRBJ2-7; TRBD1 agrees at 7 bases. This CDR3 spans 15 amino acids. The V gene end was trimmed by 1 base and the J gene end by 3 bases; junction bases not matched to a gene: 7. Germline CDR1 SGHRS, CDR2 YFSETQ. In DNA, the CDR3 is TGCGCCAGCAGCTTGTTGCCAGGGGGTAACTACGAGCAGTACTTC. This codes for CASSLLPGGNYEQYF. The full variable domain, its missing parts supplied by reference TRBV5-1 and TRBJ2-7, is KAGVTQTPRYLIKTRGQQVTLSCSPISGHRSVSWYQQTPGQGLQFLFEYFSETQRNKGNFPGRFSGRQFSNSRSEMNVSTLELGDSALYLCASSLLPGGNYEQYFGPGTRLTVT.

This clone was observed a handful of times. The chain uses TRBV6-6 and TRBJ1-4; possible D gene TRBD1, 6 bases. This CDR3 spans 14 amino acids. V shed 2 bases and J shed 5 bases, with 9 bases lying between them. Germline V gene lookup returns CDR1 MNHNY and CDR2 SVGAGI (reference sequence). The chain's CDR3 is CASSYTGTNEKLFF. The CDR3 DNA reads as TGTGCCAGCAGTTACACAGGGACCAATGAAAAACTGTTTTTT.

The rearrangement links TRBV4-1 to TRBJ2-7; weak D call: TRBD2 (6 bases). Trimming left V 0 bases short and J 0 bases short, with 9 bases between. The CDR3 covers 15 residues. CDR1 and CDR2 (germline): MGHRA, YSYEKL. CDR3 bases: TGCGCCAGCAGCCAAGACGGGGGAGTCTCCTACGAGCAGTACTTC. Translation gives CASSQDGGVSYEQYF.

V and J are TRBV2 and TRBJ2-7, with 7 bases that match TRBD1. In germline, CDR1 is SNHLY, CDR2 FYNNEI. The CDR3 is 12 amino acids. With 6 bases clipped from V and 9 bases from J, the junction kept 8 bases outside the gene matches. CDR3 in DNA: TGTGCCAGCAGGGAACAGGGGCCCTCGCAGTACTTC. This gives the protein CASREQGPSQYF.

J is TRBJ2-3 and V is TRBV25-1; 7 nucleotides align to TRBD2. The length of the CDR3 is 14 residues. With 8 bases clipped from V and 5 bases from J, the junction kept 10 bases outside the gene matches. Germline values: CDR1 MGHDK, CDR2 SYGVNS. DNA for the CDR3: TGTGCCAGCGGTCATGGCGGGGGTGTAGATACGCAGTATTTT. This sequence encodes CASGHGGGVDTQYF.

This chain uses TRBV13 with TRBJ2-7; TRBD2 matches 9 bases. The CDR3 totals 15 residues. The germline V gene encodes CDR1 PRHDT and CDR2 FYEKMQ (reference sequence). Trimming cost V 4 bases and J 0 bases; bases outside gene matches: 4. The CDR3 DNA is TGTGCCAGCAGCTCCTGGACTAGCGACTCCTACGAGCAGTACTTC. Its translation is CASSSWTSDSYEQYF. Complete variable domain (other parts from reference TRBV13 and TRBJ2-7): AAGVIQSPRHLIKEKRETATLKCYPIPRHDTVYWYQQGPGQDPQFLISFYEKMQSDKGSIPDRFSAQQFSDYHSELNMSSLELGDSALYFCASSSWTSDSYEQYFGPGTRLTVT.

The CDR3 nucleotides are TGTGCCAGCAGCTTACTAGCGGGAGGGCCTGCCTACGAGCAGTACTTC. It encodes CASSLLAGGPAYEQYF. This chain joins TRBV7-8 and TRBJ2-7; 12 bases match TRBD2. Unmatched junction bases numbered 4, after V lost 2 bases and J lost 2 bases. The CDR3 totals 16 residues. The germline gives CDR1 SGHVS, CDR2 FQNEAQ.

In this sample, this clone turned up a few times. The V gene is TRBV14, the J gene TRBJ1-4; 7 nucleotides align to TRBD1. Germline trimming cut 4 bases from V and 5 bases from J; bases unmatched to any gene: 7. This CDR3 has 15 residues. The germline gives CDR1 SGHDN, CDR2 FVKESK. CDR3 loop: CASSRNRGSNEKLFF. CDR3 nucleotides: TGTGCCAGCAGCCGTAACAGGGGTTCGAATGAAAAACTGTTTTTT.

This chain links TRBV7-2 with TRBJ2-7; 7 bases align to TRBD1. This CDR3 is 15 amino acids long. Germline CDR1 SGHTA, CDR2 FQGNSA. The trim removed 5 bases at V and 0 bases at J, leaving 7 bases unmatched. The CDR3 reads CASSRGAGGSYEQYF. The CDR3, as DNA: TGTGCCAGCAGCCGTGGGGCAGGGGGCTCCTACGAGCAGTACTTC.

The chain employs TRBV2 and TRBJ1-4; 9 nucleotides line up with TRBD1. The CDR3 length is 14 residues. Trimming at V came to 6 bases and at J to 6 bases, leaving 5 bases not matched to a gene. The germline V gene has CDR1 SNHLY and CDR2 FYNNEI. This CDR3 reads CASRRTGAYEKLFF. The CDR3 DNA follows: TGTGCCAGCAGGAGGACAGGGGCCTATGAAAAACTGTTTTTT.

The V call is TRBV7-7, the J call TRBJ2-1; TRBD1 agrees at 7 bases. The germline V gene encodes CDR1 SSHAT and CDR2 FNYEAQ (reference sequence). CDR3 length equals 13 residues. J gave up 7 bases and V 5 bases, and 5 bases lay outside the gene matches. In DNA, the CDR3 is TGTGCCAGCAGCCCAGTACAGGGGAATGAGCAGTTCTTC. Amino acids: CASSPVQGNEQFF.

The J gene is TRBJ2-5, the V gene TRBV29-1, with a possible D match to TRBD1 (5 bases). CDR1 and CDR2 (germline): SQVTM, ANQGSEA. The CDR3 is made up of 14 amino acids. The V gene lost 4 bases and the J gene lost 7 bases, with 19 bases spanning the gap. The CDR3 nucleotides are TGCAGCGTTGTTAACAGGTTGGGGCAGGGGACCCAGTACTTC. Translated, it gives CSVVNRLGQGTQYF.